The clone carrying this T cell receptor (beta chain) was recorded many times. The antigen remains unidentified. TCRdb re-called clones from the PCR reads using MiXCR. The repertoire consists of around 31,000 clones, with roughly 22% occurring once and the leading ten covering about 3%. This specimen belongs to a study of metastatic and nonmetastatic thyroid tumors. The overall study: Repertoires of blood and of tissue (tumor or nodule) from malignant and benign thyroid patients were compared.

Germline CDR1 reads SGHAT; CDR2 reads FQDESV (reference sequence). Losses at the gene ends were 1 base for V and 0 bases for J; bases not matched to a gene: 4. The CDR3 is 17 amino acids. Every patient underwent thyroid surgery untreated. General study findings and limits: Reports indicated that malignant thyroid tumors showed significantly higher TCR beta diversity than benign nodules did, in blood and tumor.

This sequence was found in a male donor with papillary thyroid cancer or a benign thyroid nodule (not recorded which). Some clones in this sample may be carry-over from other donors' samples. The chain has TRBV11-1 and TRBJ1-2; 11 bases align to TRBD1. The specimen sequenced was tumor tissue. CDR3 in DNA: TGTGCCAGCAGCTTAGTGGGACAGGGGGTCCCTAACTATGGCTACACCTTC. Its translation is CASSLVGQGVPNYGYTF.